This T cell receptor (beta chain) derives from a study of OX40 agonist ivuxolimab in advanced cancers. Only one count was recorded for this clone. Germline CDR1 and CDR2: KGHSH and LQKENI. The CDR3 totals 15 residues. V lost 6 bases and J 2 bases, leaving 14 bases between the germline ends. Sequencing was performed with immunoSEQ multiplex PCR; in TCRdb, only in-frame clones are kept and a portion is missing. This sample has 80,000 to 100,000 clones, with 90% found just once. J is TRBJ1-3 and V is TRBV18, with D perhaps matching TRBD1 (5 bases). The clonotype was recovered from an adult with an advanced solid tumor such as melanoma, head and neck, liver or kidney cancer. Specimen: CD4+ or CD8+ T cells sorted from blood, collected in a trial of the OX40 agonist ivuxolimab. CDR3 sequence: CASSPRDLAGNTIYF. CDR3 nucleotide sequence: TGTGCCAGCTCTCCCCGGGACTTGGCTGGAAACACCATATATTTT.